A selection of T cell receptor beta chains follows, all from one sample in a study of cytomegalovirus exposure and HLA in healthy donors. Assay: immunoSEQ multiplex PCR; the TCRdb copy retains only in-frame clones and omits some. The repertoire holds around 110,000 clones, with about 70% as singletons. The sequencing sample was made of PBMCs. These receptors were obtained from a female donor in good health and CMV-seronegative. The CDR3 runs from the conserved cysteine through the conserved F or W. The order of the fields is D gene, clone size, J gene, V gene, CDR3 DNA, CDR3 protein. A D gene is named only where the DNA matches it firmly. Part of the rows lack a size; the others show once, few, many or a class for expanded clones.

. | many | TRBJ1-1 | TRBV12-5 | TGTGCTAGTGGCCGGAACACTGAAGCTTTCTTT | CASGRNTEAFF
TRBD1 | . | TRBJ2-7 | TRBV30 | TGTGCCTGGAGTGAGACAGGGGGCGAGCAGTACTTC | CAWSETGGEQYF
. | few | TRBJ1-1 | TRBV19 | TGTGCCAGTAGTATAGACAGATTGAACACTGAAGCTTTCTTT | CASSIDRLNTEAFF
. | once | TRBJ1-4 | TRBV30 | TGTGCCTGGAGCGCGTGGGACATTAGGGAAAAACTGTTTTTT | CAWSAWDIREKLFF
TRBD2 | . | TRBJ2-1 | TRBV2 | TGTGCCAGCAGTGATTCCGGGACTACACCCAATGAGCAGTTCTTC | CASSDSGTTPNEQFF
. | . | TRBJ1-1 | TRBV6-6 | TGTGCCAGCAGGGCGGGTCCCCACACTGAAGCTTTCTTT | CASRAGPHTEAFF
. | . | TRBJ1-5 | TRBV10-3 | TGTGCCATCAGTGAGGGGGCTAGCAATCAGCCCCAGCATTTT | CAISEGASNQPQHF
. | many | TRBJ2-6 | TRBV10-3 | TGTGCCACCCCACAGTTCTCTGGGGCCAACGTCCTGACTTTC | CATPQFSGANVLTF
. | few | TRBJ2-6 | TRBV10-2 | TGCGCCAGCAAGGGGGGGCAAGTTGGGGCCAACGTCCTGACTTTC | CASKGGQVGANVLTF
TRBD2 | . | TRBJ2-3 | TRBV4-2 | TGTGCCAGCAGCCAAGACGCGGGAGAGGGTTGGGATACGCAGTATTTT | CASSQDAGEGWDTQYF
TRBD2 | . | TRBJ2-7 | TRBV28 | TGTGCCAGCAGTTTGGGACTAGCGGCCTACGAGCAGTACTTC | CASSLGLAAYEQYF
. | . | TRBJ1-1 | TRBV18 | TGTGCCAGCTCACCAGTCATACAGGCCAACACTGAAGCTTTCTTT | CASSPVIQANTEAFF
TRBD1 | . | TRBJ2-2 | TRBV18 | TGTGCCAGCTCACCGACAGGGGGCGGCACCGGGGAGCTGTTTTTT | CASSPTGGGTGELFF
TRBD2 | . | TRBJ2-5 | TRBV5-5 | TGTGCCAGCAGTTCCACTAGCGCTGGGGAGACCCAGTACTTC | CASSSTSAGETQYF
. | once | TRBJ1-1 | TRBV7-9 | TGTGCCAGCAGCTTAGGGTCCGGAGGACTAATGAACACTGAAGCTTTCTTT | CASSLGSGGLMNTEAFF
TRBD2 | . | TRBJ2-1 | TRBV30 | TGTGCCTGGAGTGGGTCTAGCGGGTCAAACAATGAGCAGTTCTTC | CAWSGSSGSNNEQFF
. | . | TRBJ2-7 | TRBV13 | TGTGCCAGCAGCTCCCCCGGGGGAGGGGGCGAGCAGTACTTC | CASSSPGGGGEQYF
TRBD1 | few | TRBJ1-1 | TRBV29-1 | TGCAGCGTTGTCTTTGATTGGGACAGGGCGGACACTGAAGCTTTCTTT | CSVVFDWDRADTEAFF
TRBD2 | . | TRBJ2-7 | TRBV5-1 | TGCGCCAGCAGCGGGGTAGCGGGAGCCGACTACGAGCAGTACTTC | CASSGVAGADYEQYF
. | . | TRBJ2-3 | TRBV5-1 | TGCGCCAGCAGCTCGGACCCTAGCGTGGCAGATACGCAGTATTTT | CASSSDPSVADTQYF
TRBD2 | few | TRBJ2-1 | TRBV9 | TGTGCCAGCAGCGTAGGTGTGACTAGCCAAAACAATGAGCAGTTCTTC | CASSVGVTSQNNEQFF
. | . | TRBJ2-7 | TRBV19 | TGTGTTCCAGTATATCGTTCATCCTCCTACGAGCAGTACTTC | CVPVYRSSSYEQYF
TRBD2 | . | TRBJ2-7 | TRBV10-3 | TGTGCCATCGGGGTTGGGACTAGGGGCCCCGAGCAGTACTTC | CAIGVGTRGPEQYF
. | few | TRBJ2-7 | TRBV11-3 | TGTGCCAGCAGCTTAAAACGACAGCCCTACTACGAGCAGTACTTC | CASSLKRQPYYEQYF